The 21 T cell receptor beta chains given below trace back to one sample, sequenced in a study of blood T cell repertoires in COVID-19. The data were produced by immunoSEQ multiplex PCR, yet TCRdb's version contains in-frame clones alone and is incomplete. The repertoire holds under 25,000 clones, with over 70% as singletons. The specimen was peripheral blood. The receptors come from a human donor in a cohort sampled during active COVID-19.

The genes are TRBV28 and TRBJ2-5; D might be TRBD2 (5 bases). The germline CDR1 and CDR2 sequences are MDHEN and SYDVKM. Between the trimmed V and J ends, which lost 4 bases and 2 bases, there was a span of 26 bases. The CDR3 consists of 19 residues. The DNA of the CDR3 is TGTGCCAGCAGTTCAGCCCCCATCGTGGGGTTAACGGGGCAAGAGACCCAGTACTTC. This codes for CASSSAPIVGLTGQETQYF.

V is TRBV4-1 and J is TRBJ1-1, with 9 bases lining up with TRBD1. The CDR3 extends over 19 amino acids. CDR1 and CDR2 from the germline V gene are MGHRA and YSYEKL. With 4 bases clipped from V and 0 bases from J, the junction kept 15 bases outside the gene matches. The CDR3 spells CASSREQGARGPMNTEAFF. The CDR3 DNA reads TGCGCCAGCAGCCGAGAACAGGGGGCGAGGGGACCTATGAACACTGAAGCTTTCTTT.

This clone was recorded a few times. V usage is TRBV2 and J usage is TRBJ2-7; D gene ambiguous. Per the germline V gene, CDR1 is SNHLY and CDR2 is FYNNEI. The CDR3 runs to 14 residues. The V end lost 6 bases, the J end lost 1 base, and 13 bases lay between the germline ends. CDR3 protein: CASRLESRSYEQYF. The CDR3 DNA sequence: TGTGCCAGCAGGCTGGAGTCCCGATCCTACGAGCAGTACTTC.

This clone was observed a few times. This rearrangement joins TRBV15 to TRBJ1-5; perhaps TRBD1 as D (5 bases). The V gene lost 0 bases and the J gene lost 6 bases, with 12 bases spanning the gap. Germline loops: CDR1 LNHNV, CDR2 YYDKDF (reference sequence). The CDR3 length is 15 residues. DNA of the CDR3: TGTGCCACCAGCAGAGAGGGACTGTGGGGTCAGCCCCAGCATTTT. Translating gives CATSREGLWGQPQHF.

The chain uses TRBV3-1 (or the pseudogene TRBV3-2) and TRBJ2-7, with 9 nucleotides matching TRBD2. Germline trimming cut 1 base from V and 4 bases from J; bases unmatched to any gene: 5. This CDR3 has 15 residues. From germline, CDR1 is LGHDT and CDR2 YNNKEL (reference sequence). In DNA form, the CDR3 reads TGTGCCAGCAGCCAAGGGGGAGCGGGGGGTTACGAGCAGTACTTC. This translates into CASSQGGAGGYEQYF.

The V and J genes are TRBV6-5 and TRBJ1-4; a possible D gene is TRBD1 (5 bases). This CDR3 has 15 residues. Deletions cut 7 bases from V and 0 bases from J, with 12 bases between. Per germline, CDR1 MNHEY and CDR2 SVGAGI. CDR3 loop: CASMEGYSTNEKLFF. In nucleotides, the CDR3 is TGTGCCAGCATGGAGGGGTACTCAACTAATGAAAAACTGTTTTTT.

The chain joins TRBV6-6 to TRBJ1-1, with a tentative D call TRBD1 (6 bases). There are 15 residues in the CDR3. Trimming pared 6 bases from V and 0 bases from J, leaving 14 bases between. Per the germline V gene, CDR1 is MNHNY and CDR2 is SVGAGI (reference sequence). The CDR3 here is CASSPNRDMNTEAFF. The CDR3 region has the DNA TGTGCCAGCAGCCCCAACCGGGACATGAACACTGAAGCTTTCTTT.

The chain employs TRBV27 and TRBJ1-2, with D possibly TRBD1 on 6 matching bases. From germline, CDR1 is MNHEY and CDR2 SMNVEV (reference sequence). CDR3 length: 14 residues. The V end was cut by 8 bases, the J end by 4 bases, with 17 bases between. CDR3 amino acids: CASWEGVDGYGYTF. The CDR3, as DNA: TGTGCCAGCTGGGAGGGGGTCGACGGCTATGGCTACACCTTC.

This chain links TRBV7-3 with TRBJ2-2; maybe TRBD2 (6 bases). Germline V CDR1 and CDR2: SGHTA, FQGTGA. The CDR3 extends over 17 amino acids. Trimming stripped 2 bases from V and 0 bases from J, with 13 bases between. CDR3 nucleotide sequence: TGTGCCAGCAGCTTATCCCAGACTAGGGCGAACACCGGGGAGCTGTTTTTT. Translated: CASSLSQTRANTGELFF.

The chain recombines TRBV27 with TRBJ2-1; no clear D gene. Germline V CDR1 and CDR2: MNHEY, SMNVEV (reference sequence). The V and J ends lost 6 bases and 4 bases respectively, with 4 bases between them. The CDR3 is 11 amino acids. In DNA, the CDR3 is TGTGCCAGCAGCTTTTACAATGAGCAGTTCTTC. Amino acid sequence: CASSFYNEQFF.

The genes are TRBV12-3 or TRBV12-4 and TRBJ2-2; the D is unclear. V lost 3 bases, J lost 3 bases, and 2 bases lay in between. The CDR3 contains 12 residues. CDR3 sequence reads: CASSFDTGELFF. CDR3 nucleotides: TGTGCCAGCAGTTTCGACACCGGGGAGCTGTTTTTT.

The CDR3 spells CASSLMRGPYEQYF. The DNA for the CDR3 is TGTGCCAGCAGTTTAATGCGGGGACCCTACGAGCAGTACTTC. The rearrangement links TRBV27 to TRBJ2-7, with a possible D match to TRBD2 (6 bases). Trimming pared 2 bases from V and 2 bases from J, leaving 10 bases between. The CDR3 is 14 residues long. Germline V gives CDR1 MNHEY, CDR2 SMNVEV (reference sequence).

V is TRBV6-5 and J is TRBJ2-5; D is unclear. There are 12 residues in the CDR3. Germline loops: CDR1 MNHEY, CDR2 SVGAGI. Deletions cut 6 bases from V and 4 bases from J, with 9 bases between. The CDR3 sequence is CASRGESETQYF. CDR3 nucleotide sequence: TGTGCCAGCAGAGGAGAATCAGAGACCCAGTACTTC.

The chain has TRBV11-2 and TRBJ2-1; the D gene is possibly TRBD2 (6 bases). Germline CDR1 reads SGHAT; CDR2 reads FQNNGV. Trimming took 2 bases from V and 9 from J, leaving 17 bases between them. The CDR3 runs to 15 residues. CDR3 coding DNA: TGTGCCAGCAGCTTATATGGCGCGACCGGGAGTGAGCAGTTCTTC. Its translation: CASSLYGATGSEQFF.

This clone showed up just a few times. The V gene is TRBV4-1, the J gene TRBJ1-2; 7 nucleotides line up with TRBD1. With V trimmed by 2 bases and J by 2 bases, 14 bases remained unmatched. The CDR3 runs 18 residues. CDR1 is MGHRA, CDR2 YSYEKL, per germline. The CDR3 sequence: CASSQTGLEGARNYGYTF. CDR3 DNA sequence: TGCGCCAGCAGCCAAACGGGGTTGGAGGGGGCTCGAAACTATGGCTACACCTTC.

This sequence joins TRBV21-1 and TRBJ2-7; TRBD2, the D gene given by the table, was not confirmed from the DNA. TRBV21-1 has pseudogene status. This CDR3 spans 15 amino acids. This CDR3 is CASRSWTSGSYEQYF. The CDR3 bases are TGTGCCAGCAGATCATGGACTAGCGGGAGCTACGAGCAGTACTTC.

The chain carries TRBV5-1 and TRBJ1-5; TRBD1 agrees at 9 bases. Trimming removed 4 bases from V and 7 bases from J; junction bases left unmatched: 6. This CDR3 region has 14 residues. Germline assignment: CDR1 SGHRS and CDR2 YFSETQ. The CDR3 loop is CASSPTGGGQPQHF. The DNA for the CDR3 is TGCGCCAGCAGCCCTACAGGGGGCGGGCAGCCCCAGCATTTT.

This chain links TRBV28 with TRBJ1-6; 7 bases fit TRBD1. The ends lost 6 bases at V and 7 bases at J; junction bases unmatched: 9. The CDR3 runs 15 residues. CDR1 is MDHEN, CDR2 SYDVKM, per germline. The CDR3 region is CASSKRQGENSPLHF. In DNA, the CDR3 is TGTGCCAGCAGCAAACGACAGGGTGAAAATTCACCCCTCCACTTT. The full variable domain, rest sourced from reference TRBV28 and TRBJ1-6, is DVKVTQSSRYLVKRTGEKVFLECVQDMDHENMFWYRQDPGLGLRLIYFSYDVKMKEKGDIPEGYSVSREKKERFSLILESASTNQTSMYLCASSKRQGENSPLHFGNGTRLTVT.

The chain combines TRBV19 with TRBJ2-6; TRBD2 might be the D (5 bases). This CDR3 comprises 15 residues. The germline V and J ends were trimmed by 6 bases and 0 bases, with 9 bases remaining between them. CDR1 LNHDA and CDR2 SQIVND come from the germline V gene (reference sequence). CDR3 residues: CASRGLTSGANVLTF. CDR3 sequence (DNA): TGTGCCAGTAGAGGACTGACCTCTGGGGCCAACGTCCTGACTTTC.

The chain joins TRBV4-2 to TRBJ2-1, with TRBD2 matching 9 bases. Germline V gene sequence: CDR1 LGHNA, CDR2 YNFKEQ. The CDR3 extends over 16 amino acids. Unmatched junction bases numbered 11, after V lost 3 bases and J lost 8 bases. This CDR3 is CASSQLSGTSSHEQFF. In DNA, the CDR3 is TGTGCCAGCAGCCAGCTCTCCGGGACTAGCTCCCATGAGCAGTTCTTC.

The chain links TRBV5-6 to TRBJ2-1, with 7 bases that match TRBD2. The CDR3 extends over 16 amino acids. Germline assignment: CDR1 SGHDT and CDR2 YYEEEE. Trimming cost V 4 bases and J 6 bases; bases outside gene matches: 13. CDR3 loop: CASSPVPTRGSNEQFF. The CDR3 coding sequence is TGTGCCAGCAGCCCGGTCCCTACCCGCGGGAGCAATGAGCAGTTCTTC.